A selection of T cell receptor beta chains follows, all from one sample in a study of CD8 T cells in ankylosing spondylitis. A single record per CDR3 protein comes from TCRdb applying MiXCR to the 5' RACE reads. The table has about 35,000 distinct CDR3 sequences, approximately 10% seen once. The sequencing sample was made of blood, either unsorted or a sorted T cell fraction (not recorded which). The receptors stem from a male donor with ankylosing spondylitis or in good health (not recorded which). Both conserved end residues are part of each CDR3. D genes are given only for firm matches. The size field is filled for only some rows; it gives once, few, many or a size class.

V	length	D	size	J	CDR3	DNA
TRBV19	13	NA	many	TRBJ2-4	CASNRGGDGIQYF	TGTGCCAGTAACCGTGGAGGGGACGGCATTCAGTACTTC
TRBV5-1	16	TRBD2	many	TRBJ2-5	CASSPAAGAGEETQYF	TGCGCCAGCAGCCCCGCGGCCGGAGCGGGAGAAGAGACCCAGTACTTC
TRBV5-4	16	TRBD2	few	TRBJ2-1	CASSRPGRGGNNEQFF	TGTGCCAGCAGCCGCCCGGGTCGGGGGGGAAACAATGAGCAGTTCTTC
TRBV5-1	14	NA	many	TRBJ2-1	CASSLASSYNEQFF	TGCGCCAGCAGCTTGGCGTCTAGCTACAATGAGCAGTTCTTC
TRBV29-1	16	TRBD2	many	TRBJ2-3	CSASGRVPVGTDTQYF	TGCAGCGCTAGCGGGAGGGTTCCAGTGGGCACAGATACGCAGTATTTT
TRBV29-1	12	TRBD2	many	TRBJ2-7	CSVAAGGYEQYF	TGCAGCGTTGCGGCGGGAGGGTACGAGCAGTACTTC
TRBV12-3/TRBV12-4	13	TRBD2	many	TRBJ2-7	CASSWASGIQQYF	TGTGCCAGCTCCTGGGCTAGCGGGATTCAGCAGTACTTC
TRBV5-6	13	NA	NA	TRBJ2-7	CASSARDLCEQYF	TGTGCCAGCAGCGCCCGGGACCTCTGCGAGCAGTACTTC
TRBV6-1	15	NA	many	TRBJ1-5	CASSEAPDSGEPQHF	TGTGCCAGCAGTGAAGCACCGGACAGTGGGGAGCCCCAGCATTTT
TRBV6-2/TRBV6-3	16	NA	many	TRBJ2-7	CASSYRRDSNSYEQYF	TGTGCCAGCAGTTACAGGAGGGACAGTAACTCCTACGAGCAGTACTTC
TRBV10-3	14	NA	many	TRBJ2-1	CAIRGDSMNNEQFF	TGTGCCATCAGAGGGGACTCCATGAATAATGAGCAGTTCTTC
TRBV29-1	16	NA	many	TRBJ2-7	CSVRGQASGLAYEQYF	TGCAGCGTTCGGGGACAGGCTAGCGGACTAGCCTACGAGCAGTACTTC
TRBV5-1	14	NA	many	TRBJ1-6	CASSLGQDSSPLHF	TGCGCCAGCAGCTTGGGGCAAGACAGTTCACCCCTCCACTTT
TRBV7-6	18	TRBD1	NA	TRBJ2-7	CASSSLIGQGVFGYEQYF	TGTGCCAGCAGCTCCTTAATCGGACAGGGGGTTTTCGGTTACGAGCAGTACTTC
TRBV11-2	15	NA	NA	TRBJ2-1	CASTRTGSSYNEQFF	TGTGCCAGCACCCGAACGGGTAGCTCCTACAATGAGCAGTTCTTC
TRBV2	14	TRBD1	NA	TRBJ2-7	CASSEDRVGYEQYF	TGTGCCAGCAGTGAGGACAGGGTCGGGTACGAGCAGTACTTC
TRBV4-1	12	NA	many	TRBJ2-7	CASSPGWGEQYF	TGCGCCAGCAGCCCGGGTTGGGGCGAGCAGTACTTC
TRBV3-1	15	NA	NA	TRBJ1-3	CASSHGTLSGNTIYF	TGTGCCAGCAGCCATGGCACCCTCTCTGGAAACACCATATATTTT
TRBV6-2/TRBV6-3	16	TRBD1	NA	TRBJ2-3	CASSDLPGQGTDTQYF	TGTGCCAGCAGTGATCTCCCGGGACAGGGGACAGATACGCAGTATTTT
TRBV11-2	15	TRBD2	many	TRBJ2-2	CASSRGLAGTGELFF	TGTGCCAGCAGCAGGGGACTAGCAGGTACCGGGGAGCTGTTTTTT
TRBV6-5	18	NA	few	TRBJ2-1	CASSYGTRGSSSYNEQFF	TGTGCCAGCAGCTACGGGACGAGAGGTTCTAGCTCCTACAATGAGCAGTTCTTC
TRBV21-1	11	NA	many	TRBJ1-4	CASTLLEKLFF	TGTGCCAGCACCCTACTTGAAAAACTGTTTTTT
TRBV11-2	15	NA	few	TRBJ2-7	CASSFPAPGPYEQYF	TGTGCCAGCAGCTTCCCAGCCCCAGGCCCTTACGAGCAGTACTTC
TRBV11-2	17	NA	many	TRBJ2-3	CASSLGGGSTSTDTQYF	TGTGCCAGCAGCTTAGGGGGTGGGTCAACTAGCACAGATACGCAGTATTTT
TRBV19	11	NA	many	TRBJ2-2	CASSWTGELFF	TGTGCCAGTAGTTGGACCGGGGAGCTGTTTTTT
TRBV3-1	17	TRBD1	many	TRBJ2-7	CASSQGFQTGGLYEQYF	TGTGCCAGCAGCCAAGGTTTCCAGACAGGGGGCTTGTACGAGCAGTACTTC
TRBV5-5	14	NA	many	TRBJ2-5	CASSLILPQETQYF	TGTGCCAGCAGCTTGATATTACCCCAAGAGACCCAGTACTTC
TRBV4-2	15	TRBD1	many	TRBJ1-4	CASSQEQGASEKLFF	TGTGCCAGCAGCCAGGAACAGGGGGCAAGTGAAAAACTGTTTTTT
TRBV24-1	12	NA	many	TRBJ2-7	CATSDQSYEQYF	TGTGCCACCAGTGATCAGTCCTACGAGCAGTACTTC
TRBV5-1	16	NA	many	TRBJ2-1	CASSLGLAAPYNEQFF	TGCGCCAGCAGCTTGGGGCTTGCGGCCCCCTACAATGAGCAGTTCTTC
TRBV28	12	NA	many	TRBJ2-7	CASSRVWSEQYF	TGTGCCAGCAGTCGCGTTTGGAGCGAGCAGTACTTC
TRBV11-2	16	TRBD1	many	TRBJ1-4	CASSSALTGFNEKLFF	TGTGCCAGCAGCTCCGCCCTGACAGGGTTTAATGAAAAACTGTTTTTT
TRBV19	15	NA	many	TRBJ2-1	CASSKTGTSVFEQFF	TGTGCCAGTAGTAAAACCGGGACGAGCGTCTTTGAGCAGTTCTTC
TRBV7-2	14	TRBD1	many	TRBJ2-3	CASSRDRRTDTQYF	TGTGCCAGCAGTCGGGACAGACGCACAGATACGCAGTATTTT
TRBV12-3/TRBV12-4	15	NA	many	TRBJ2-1	CASSSPGHSYNEQFF	TGTGCCAGCAGTTCACCGGGACACTCCTACAATGAGCAGTTCTTC
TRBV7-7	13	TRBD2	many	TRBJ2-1	CASSTGLDNEQFF	TGTGCTAGCAGCACGGGACTAGACAATGAGCAGTTCTTC
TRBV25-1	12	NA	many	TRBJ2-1	CASSELVDEQFF	TGTGCCAGCAGTGAATTGGTAGATGAGCAGTTCTTC
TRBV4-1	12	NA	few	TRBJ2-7	CASGRGLGEQYF	TGCGCCAGCGGCCGCGGACTTGGCGAGCAGTACTTC
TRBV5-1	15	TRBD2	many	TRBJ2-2	CASSKTSSFTGELFF	TGCGCCAGCAGCAAGACTAGCAGTTTCACCGGGGAGCTGTTTTTT
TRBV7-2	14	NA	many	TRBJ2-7	CASSLAPSSYEQYF	TGTGCCAGCAGCTTAGCGCCGAGCTCCTACGAGCAGTACTTC
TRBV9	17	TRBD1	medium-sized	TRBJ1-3	CASSNRDSEVSGNTIYF	TGTGCCAGCAGCAACCGGGACAGTGAGGTTTCTGGAAACACCATATATTTT
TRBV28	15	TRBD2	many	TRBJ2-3	CASSEAGRGGDTQYF	TGTGCCAGCAGCGAAGCGGGCCGCGGGGGGGATACGCAGTATTTT
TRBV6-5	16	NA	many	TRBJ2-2	CASSFYGTWNTGELFF	TGTGCCAGCAGTTTCTACGGGACTTGGAACACCGGGGAGCTGTTTTTT
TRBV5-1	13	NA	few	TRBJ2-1	CASSLTLLAEQFF	TGCGCCAGCAGCTTGACCTTGCTGGCTGAGCAGTTCTTC
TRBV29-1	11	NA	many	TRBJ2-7	CSVLDSGEQYF	TGCAGCGTCCTGGACTCGGGGGAGCAGTACTTC
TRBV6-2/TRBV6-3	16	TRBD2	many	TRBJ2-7	CASSYWLAESSYEQYF	TGTGCCAGCAGTTACTGGCTAGCGGAAAGCTCCTACGAGCAGTACTTC
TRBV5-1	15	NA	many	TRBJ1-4	CASSTSGLGNEKLFF	TGCGCCAGCAGCACGAGTGGTTTGGGGAATGAAAAACTGTTTTTT
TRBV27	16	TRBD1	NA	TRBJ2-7	CASSLSGTGLTYEQYF	TGTGCCAGCAGTTTGAGCGGGACAGGGCTTACCTACGAGCAGTACTTC
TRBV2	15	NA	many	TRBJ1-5	CASSTGQIFNQPQHF	TGTGCCAGCAGTACCGGACAGATATTCAATCAGCCCCAGCATTTT
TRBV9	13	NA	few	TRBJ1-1	CASSEDKNTEAFF	TGTGCCAGCAGCGAGGACAAGAACACTGAAGCTTTCTTT
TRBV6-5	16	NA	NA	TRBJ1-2	CASSSGPIQSNYGYTF	TGTGCCAGCAGTTCGGGCCCCATACAGTCTAACTATGGCTACACCTTC
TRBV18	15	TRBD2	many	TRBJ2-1	CASSPRLAGWVEQFF	TGTGCCAGCTCACCTAGACTAGCGGGATGGGTTGAGCAGTTCTTC
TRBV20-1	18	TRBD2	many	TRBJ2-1	CSARDDTSGNLPGNEQFF	TGCAGTGCTAGAGACGACACTAGCGGCAATCTTCCCGGGAATGAGCAGTTCTTC